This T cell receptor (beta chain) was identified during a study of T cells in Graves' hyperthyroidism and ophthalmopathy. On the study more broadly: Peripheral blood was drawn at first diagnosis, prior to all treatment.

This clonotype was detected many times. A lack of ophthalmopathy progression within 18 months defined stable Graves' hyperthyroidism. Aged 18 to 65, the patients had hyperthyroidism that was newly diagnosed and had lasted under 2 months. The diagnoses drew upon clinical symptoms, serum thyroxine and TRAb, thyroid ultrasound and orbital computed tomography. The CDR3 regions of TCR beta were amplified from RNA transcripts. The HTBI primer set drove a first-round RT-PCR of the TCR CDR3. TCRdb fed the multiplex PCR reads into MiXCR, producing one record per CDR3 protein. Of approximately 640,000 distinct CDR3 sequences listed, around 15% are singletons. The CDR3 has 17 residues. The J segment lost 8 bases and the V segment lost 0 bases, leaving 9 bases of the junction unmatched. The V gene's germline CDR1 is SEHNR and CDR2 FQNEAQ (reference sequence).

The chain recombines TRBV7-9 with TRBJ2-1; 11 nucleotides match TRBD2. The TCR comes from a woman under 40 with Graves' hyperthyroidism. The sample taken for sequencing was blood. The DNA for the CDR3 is TGTGCCAGCAGCTTAGCGCAGGGACTAGCGGCGAGCGATGAGCAGTTCTTC. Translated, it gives CASSLAQGLAASDEQFF. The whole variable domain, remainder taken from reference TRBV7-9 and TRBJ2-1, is DTGVSQNPRHKITKRGQNVTFRCDPISEHNRLYWYRQTLGQGPEFLTYFQNEAQLEKSRLLSDRFSAERPKGSFSTLEIQRTEQGDSAMYLCASSLAQGLAASDEQFFGPGTRLTVL.